The T cell receptor (beta chain) described here comes from a study of Graves' ophthalmopathy and Graves' hyperthyroidism (dated by TCRdb to between 2018 and 2020). About the study as a whole: Peripheral blood samples were taken at the time of initial diagnosis, before any treatment was given. In more than five hyperthyroidism patients, T-cell repertoires of thyroid tissue and blood were compared. Following sample collection, hyperthyroidism patients were given methimazole at a starting dose of 30 mg daily, and ophthalmopathy patients were given high-dose intravenous methylprednisolone. The roughly 100 discovery patients were randomly divided into training and test sets at a 7:3 ratio. To explore V-J signatures that distinguish ophthalmopathy from hyperthyroidism, a discovery set of 95 to 100 patients was enrolled, made up of 43 with ophthalmopathy and roughly 57 with stable hyperthyroidism. The study used signatures of the TCR beta repertoire to tell Graves' ophthalmopathy apart from Graves' hyperthyroidism and to predict which patients would progress to ophthalmopathy. In total, 135 blood samples were TCR-sequenced: roughly 45 ophthalmopathy, 75 hyperthyroidism and about 17 hyperthyroidism-to-ophthalmopathy patients. The independent validation cohort included roughly 19 hyperthyroidism patients plus 17 patients who later progressed from hyperthyroidism to ophthalmopathy.

General study outcomes and caveats: In validation, the model predicted ophthalmopathy progression with nearly 71% sensitivity and less than 80% specificity; eleven to twelve predicted patients were CT-confirmed with GO in a median of about 7.1 months. Ophthalmopathy was separated from stable hyperthyroidism by the 13-signature model with roughly 90% sensitivity and 81% to 84% specificity in cross-validation and with 80%/75% in the test set. Sample size was not statistically predetermined, and group allocation was not concealed from the investigators. Most of the expanded thyroid clonotypes with a frequency above 0.001 were also detected in blood, and it was suggested that the thyroid immune response may be reflected by blood repertoires.

Hyperthyroidism was considered stable if no progression to ophthalmopathy occurred within 18 months of follow-up. The hyperthyroidism patients were 18 to 65 years old and newly diagnosed, with a disease duration of less than 2 months. Patients were excluded if they had other autoimmune diseases, uncontrolled infections, pregnancy or lactation. Diagnosis relied on clinical symptoms, serum thyroxine, TRAb, thyroid ultrasound and orbital computed tomography. Ficoll-Paque density gradient centrifugation was used to isolate PBMCs from 10 ml of fresh peripheral blood. Total RNA was extracted using Trizol reagent, and RNA quality was checked on an Agilent 2100 Bioanalyzer. This clonotype came up many times. It has no known antigen specificity. No base quality values were provided; no much bigger clone lies one nucleotide off. TCR beta CDR3 regions were amplified from RNA transcripts for repertoire sequencing. HTBI primers and the Qiagen OneStep RT-PCR kit were used in a first-round RT-PCR, which was followed by a second-round multiplex PCR, size selection and purification. Libraries were sequenced on an Illumina HiSeq2000 using paired-end 100 bp reads. Per the source publication's procedure: Reads were processed with SOAPnuke, discarding reads with adapters, uncalled bases, mean Phred below 15, or no exact constant-primer or identifier match. COPE v1.2.5 was used to merge high-quality paired reads. Each unique nucleotide sequence was treated as a clonotype, and MiTCR v1.1 was used to align the clonotypes to the IMGT TRB V, D and J references. Only V-J combinations with frequency above 0.0001 were analysed, covering 98% to 99.2% of repertoires. A TCR clonal expansion and chaos score per V-J combination was defined as the ratio of F50 clonal expansion to chaos observed in the TCRdist matrix. Welch's t-statistics and random forest were used to narrow the features down to more than 10 V-J combinations, which were then fed into a naive Bayes classifier. Thyroid-blood repertoire similarity was quantified with the Morisita-Horn index. TCRdb took the public reads, trimmed them with fastp at Q25, ran MiXCR for clone calling and kept in-frame beta chains. Rows merge per CDR3 protein into single entries with the most common DNA and genes. Clone size and V and J calls follow TCRdb, not the original study. Here the sample has hundreds of thousands of distinct CDR3 sequences; more than 20% occur a single time. In total, the top ten clones hold around 3.2% of the sample.

The germline V and J ends show losses of 6 bases and 5 bases respectively, and no gene match explains 16 bases of the junction. From its cysteine to its phenylalanine, the CDR3 spans 17 amino acids. The CDR3 DNA has 51 bases and is translated from base 1. The source is a woman aged 18-29 years with stable Graves' hyperthyroidism. Donor details come from another sample of the same person, matched by shared clones. Input material: peripheral blood. The chain was built from TRBV12-3 or TRBV12-4 and TRBJ1-2, with 9 junctional bases fitting TRBD1. The nucleotides are TGTGCCAGCAGCCTACCAATTCCGGGACAGGGCCGTTATGGCTACACCTTC. This encodes CASSLPIPGQGRYGYTF.